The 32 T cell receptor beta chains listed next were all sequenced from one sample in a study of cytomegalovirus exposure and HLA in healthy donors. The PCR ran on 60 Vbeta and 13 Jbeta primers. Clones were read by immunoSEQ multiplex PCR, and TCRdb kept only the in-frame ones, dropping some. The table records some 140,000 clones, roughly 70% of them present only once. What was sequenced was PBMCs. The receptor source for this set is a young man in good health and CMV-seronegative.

CDR3 in DNA: TGCGCCAGCAGCCTACGCGAAGCGGGGCCGCAAGAGACCCAGTACTTC. Its protein is CASSLREAGPQETQYF. V usage is TRBV4-3 and J usage is TRBJ2-5, with 7 bases identical to TRBD2. Germline CDR1 reads LGHNA; CDR2 reads YSLEER. This CDR3 is built from 16 residues. Losses at the gene ends were 4 bases for V and 2 bases for J; bases not matched to a gene: 10.

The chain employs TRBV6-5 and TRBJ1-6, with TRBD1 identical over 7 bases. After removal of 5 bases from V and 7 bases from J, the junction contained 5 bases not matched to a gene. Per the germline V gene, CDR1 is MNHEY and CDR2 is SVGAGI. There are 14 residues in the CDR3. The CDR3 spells CASSPGQLNSPLHF. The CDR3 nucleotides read TGTGCCAGCAGTCCGGGACAGCTAAATTCACCCCTCCACTTT.

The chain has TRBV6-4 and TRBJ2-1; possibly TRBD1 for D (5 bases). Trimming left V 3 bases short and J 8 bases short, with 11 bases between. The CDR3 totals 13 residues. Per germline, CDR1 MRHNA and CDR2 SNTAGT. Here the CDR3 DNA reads TGTGCCAGCAGTGAAATCATGGGGCATGAGCAGTTCTTC. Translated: CASSEIMGHEQFF.

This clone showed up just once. This CDR3 reads CASSPDRGSIQYF. The CDR3 bases are TGTGCCAGCAGTCCGGACAGGGGTAGTATTCAGTACTTC. V and J are TRBV6-5 and TRBJ2-4; TRBD1 matches 9 bases. With 5 bases clipped from V and 10 bases from J, the junction kept 6 bases outside the gene matches. The CDR3 runs 13 residues. Germline V gene lookup returns CDR1 MNHEY and CDR2 SVGAGI.

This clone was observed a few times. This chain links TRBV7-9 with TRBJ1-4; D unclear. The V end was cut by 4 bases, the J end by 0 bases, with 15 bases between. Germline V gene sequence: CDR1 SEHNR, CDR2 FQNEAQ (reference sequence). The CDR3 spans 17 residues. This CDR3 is CASSSRGQLATNEKLFF. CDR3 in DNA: TGTGCCAGCAGCTCCCGGGGTCAGCTCGCAACTAATGAAAAACTGTTTTTT.

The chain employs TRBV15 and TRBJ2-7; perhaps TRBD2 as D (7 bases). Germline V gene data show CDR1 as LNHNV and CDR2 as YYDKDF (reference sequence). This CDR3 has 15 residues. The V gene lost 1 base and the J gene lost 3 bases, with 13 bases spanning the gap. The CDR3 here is CATSRVGGRIYEQYF. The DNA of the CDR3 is TGTGCCACCAGCAGAGTGGGGGGGCGGATCTACGAGCAGTACTTC. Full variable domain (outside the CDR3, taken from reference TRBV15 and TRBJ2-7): DAMVIQNPRYQVTQFGKPVTLSCSQTLNHNVMYWYQQKSSQAPKLLFHYYDKDFNNEADTPDNFQSRRPNTSFCFLDIRSPGLGDTAMYLCATSRVGGRIYEQYFGPGTRLTVT.

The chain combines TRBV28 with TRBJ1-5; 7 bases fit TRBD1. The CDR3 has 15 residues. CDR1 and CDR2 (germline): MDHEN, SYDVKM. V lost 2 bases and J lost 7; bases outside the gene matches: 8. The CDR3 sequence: CASSLRGQAGQPQHF. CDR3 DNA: TGTGCCAGCAGTTTACGCGGACAGGCCGGGCAGCCCCAGCATTTT.

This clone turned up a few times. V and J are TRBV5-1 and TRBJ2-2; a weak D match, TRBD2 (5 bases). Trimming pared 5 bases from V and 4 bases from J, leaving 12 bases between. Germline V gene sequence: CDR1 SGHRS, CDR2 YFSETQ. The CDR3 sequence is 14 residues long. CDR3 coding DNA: TGCGCCAGCAGACCGGACTTAACCACCGGGGAGCTGTTTTTT. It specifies CASRPDLTTGELFF.

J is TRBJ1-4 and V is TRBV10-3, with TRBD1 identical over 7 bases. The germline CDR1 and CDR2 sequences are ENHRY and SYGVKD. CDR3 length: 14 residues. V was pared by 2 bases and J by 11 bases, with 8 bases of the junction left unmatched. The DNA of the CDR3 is TGTGCCATCAGTGAGGTAAAGGGGGCTGGGAAACTGTTTTTT. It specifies CAISEVKGAGKLFF.

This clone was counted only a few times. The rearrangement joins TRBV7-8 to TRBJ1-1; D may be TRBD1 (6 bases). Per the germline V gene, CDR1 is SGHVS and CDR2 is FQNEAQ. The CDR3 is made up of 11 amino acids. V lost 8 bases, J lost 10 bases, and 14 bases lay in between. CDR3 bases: TGTGCCAGCGGGGGCGGGGGGATAGCTTTCTTT. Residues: CASGGGGIAFF.

The CDR3 DNA is TGTGCCAGCAGCTTAGATTGGGGGGGGATTTACGAGCAGTACTTC. It yields the protein CASSLDWGGIYEQYF. The chain has TRBV7-2 and TRBJ2-7; 7 nucleotides align to TRBD2. V lost 1 base, J lost 4 bases, and 7 bases stayed unmatched. Germline loops: CDR1 SGHTA, CDR2 FQGNSA. The CDR3 has 15 amino acids.

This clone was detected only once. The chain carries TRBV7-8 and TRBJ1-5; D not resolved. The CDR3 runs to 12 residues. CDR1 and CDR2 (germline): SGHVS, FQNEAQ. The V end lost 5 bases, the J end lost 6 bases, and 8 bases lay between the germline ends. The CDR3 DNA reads TGTGCCAGCAGCCCAGGAGGTCAGCCCCAGCATTTT. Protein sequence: CASSPGGQPQHF.

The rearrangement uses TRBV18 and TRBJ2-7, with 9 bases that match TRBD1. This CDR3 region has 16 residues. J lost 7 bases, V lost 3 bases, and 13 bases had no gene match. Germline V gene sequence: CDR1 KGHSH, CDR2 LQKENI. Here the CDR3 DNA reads TGTGCCAGCTCACCGCGGGACAGGGCCGGCGTAGGGGAGCAGTACTTC. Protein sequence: CASSPRDRAGVGEQYF.

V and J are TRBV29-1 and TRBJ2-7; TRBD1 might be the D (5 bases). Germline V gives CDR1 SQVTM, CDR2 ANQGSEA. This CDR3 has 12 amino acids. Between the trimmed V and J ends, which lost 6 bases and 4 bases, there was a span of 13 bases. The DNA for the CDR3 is TGCAGCGTCCGGACACTTGGGTACGAGCAGTACTTC. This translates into CSVRTLGYEQYF.

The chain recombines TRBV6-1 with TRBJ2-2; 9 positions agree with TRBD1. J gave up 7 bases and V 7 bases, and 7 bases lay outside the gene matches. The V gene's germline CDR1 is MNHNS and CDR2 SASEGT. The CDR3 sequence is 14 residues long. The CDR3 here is CASKWTGEGGELFF. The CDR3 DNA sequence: TGTGCCAGCAAGTGGACAGGGGAAGGCGGGGAGCTGTTTTTT.

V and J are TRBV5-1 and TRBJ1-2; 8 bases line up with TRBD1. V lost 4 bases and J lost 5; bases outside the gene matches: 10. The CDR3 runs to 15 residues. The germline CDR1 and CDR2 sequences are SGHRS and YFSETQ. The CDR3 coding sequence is TGCGCCAGCAGCAGCACAGGGGGTGATGATTATGGCTACACCTTC. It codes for CASSSTGGDDYGYTF.

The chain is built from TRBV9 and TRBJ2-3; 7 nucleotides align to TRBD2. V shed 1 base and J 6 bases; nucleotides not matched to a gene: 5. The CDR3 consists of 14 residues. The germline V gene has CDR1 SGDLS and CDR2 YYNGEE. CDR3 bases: TGTGCCAGCAGCGTACAGGTCGGGGGGGATACGCAGTATTTT. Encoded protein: CASSVQVGGDTQYF.

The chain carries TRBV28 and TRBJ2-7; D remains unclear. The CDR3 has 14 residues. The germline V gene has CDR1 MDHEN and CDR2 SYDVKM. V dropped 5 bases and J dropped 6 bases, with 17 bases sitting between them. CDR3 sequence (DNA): TGTGCCAGCAGTCTATCAGAGGTACGTGGCGAGCAGTACTTC. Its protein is CASSLSEVRGEQYF.

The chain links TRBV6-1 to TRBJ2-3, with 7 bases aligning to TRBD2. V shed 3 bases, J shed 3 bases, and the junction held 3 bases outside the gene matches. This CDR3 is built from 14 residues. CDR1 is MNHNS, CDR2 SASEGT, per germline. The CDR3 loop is CASSDRRGTDTQYF. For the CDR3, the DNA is TGTGCCAGCAGTGACCGGCGGGGGACAGATACGCAGTATTTT.

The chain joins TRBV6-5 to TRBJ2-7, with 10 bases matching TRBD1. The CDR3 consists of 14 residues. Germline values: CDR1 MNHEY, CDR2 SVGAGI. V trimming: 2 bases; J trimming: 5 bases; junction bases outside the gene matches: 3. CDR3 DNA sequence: TGTGCCAGCAGTTACGCGGGACAGGGGCACGAGCAGTACTTC. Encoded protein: CASSYAGQGHEQYF.

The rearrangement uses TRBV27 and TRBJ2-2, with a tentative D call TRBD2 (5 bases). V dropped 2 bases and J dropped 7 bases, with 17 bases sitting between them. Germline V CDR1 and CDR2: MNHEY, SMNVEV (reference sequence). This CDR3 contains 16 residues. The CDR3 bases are TGTGCCAGCAGTTTAGCGGCGGCACCCCGGGGCGGGGAGCTGTTTTTT. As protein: CASSLAAAPRGGELFF.

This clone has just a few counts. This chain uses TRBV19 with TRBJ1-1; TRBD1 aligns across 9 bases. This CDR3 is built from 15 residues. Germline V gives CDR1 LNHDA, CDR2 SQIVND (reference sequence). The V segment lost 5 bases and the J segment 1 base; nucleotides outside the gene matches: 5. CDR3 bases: TGTGCCAGTAGTCCTTCGACAGGGGGGAACACTGAAGCTTTCTTT. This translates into CASSPSTGGNTEAFF.

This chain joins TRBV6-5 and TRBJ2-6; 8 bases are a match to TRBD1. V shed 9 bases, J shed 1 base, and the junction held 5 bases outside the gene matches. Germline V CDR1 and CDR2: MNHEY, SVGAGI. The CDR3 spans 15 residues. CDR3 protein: CASWQGASGANVLTF. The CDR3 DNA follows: TGTGCCAGTTGGCAGGGGGCTTCTGGGGCCAACGTCCTGACTTTC.

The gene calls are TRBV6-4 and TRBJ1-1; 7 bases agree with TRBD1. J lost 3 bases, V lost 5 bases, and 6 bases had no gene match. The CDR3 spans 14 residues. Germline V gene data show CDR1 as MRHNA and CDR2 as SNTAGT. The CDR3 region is CASSPGTEDTEAFF. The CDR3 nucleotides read TGTGCCAGCAGTCCAGGGACAGAGGACACTGAAGCTTTCTTT.

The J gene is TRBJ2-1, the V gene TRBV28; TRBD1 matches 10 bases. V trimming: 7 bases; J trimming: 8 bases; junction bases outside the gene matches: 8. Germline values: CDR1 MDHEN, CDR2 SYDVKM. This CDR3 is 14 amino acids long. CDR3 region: CASTTGTGVDEQFF. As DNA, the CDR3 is TGTGCCAGCACGACAGGGACAGGGGTGGATGAGCAGTTCTTC.

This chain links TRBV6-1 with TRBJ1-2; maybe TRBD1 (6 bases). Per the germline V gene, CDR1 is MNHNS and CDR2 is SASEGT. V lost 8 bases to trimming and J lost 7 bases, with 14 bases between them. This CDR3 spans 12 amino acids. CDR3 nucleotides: TGTGCCAGCGCTGAACAGGGACGTGGCTACACCTTC. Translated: CASAEQGRGYTF.

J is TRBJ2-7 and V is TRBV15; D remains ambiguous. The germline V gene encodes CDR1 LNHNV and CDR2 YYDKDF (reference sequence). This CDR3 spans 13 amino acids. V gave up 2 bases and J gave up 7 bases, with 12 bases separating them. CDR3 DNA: TGTGCCACCAGCAGATCCCCCACTATGGAGCAGTACTTC. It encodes CATSRSPTMEQYF.

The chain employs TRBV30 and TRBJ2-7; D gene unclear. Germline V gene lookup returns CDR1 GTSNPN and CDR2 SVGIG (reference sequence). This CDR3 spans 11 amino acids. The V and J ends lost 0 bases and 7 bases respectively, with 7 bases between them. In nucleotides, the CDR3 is TGTGCCTGGAGTGTGGGCCGAGAGCAGTACTTC. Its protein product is CAWSVGREQYF. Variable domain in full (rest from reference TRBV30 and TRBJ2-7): SQTIHQWPATLVQPVGSPLSLECTVEGTSNPNLYWYRQAAGRGLQLLFYSVGIGQISSEVPQNLSASRPQDRQFILSSKKLLLSDSGFYLCAWSVGREQYFGPGTRLTVT.

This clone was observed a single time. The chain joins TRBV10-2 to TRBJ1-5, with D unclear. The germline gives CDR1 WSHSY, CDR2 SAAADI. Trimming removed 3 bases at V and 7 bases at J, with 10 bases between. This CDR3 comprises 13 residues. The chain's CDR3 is CASSETRGQPQHF. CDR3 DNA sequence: TGCGCCAGCAGTGAAACCCGCGGGCAGCCCCAGCATTTT.

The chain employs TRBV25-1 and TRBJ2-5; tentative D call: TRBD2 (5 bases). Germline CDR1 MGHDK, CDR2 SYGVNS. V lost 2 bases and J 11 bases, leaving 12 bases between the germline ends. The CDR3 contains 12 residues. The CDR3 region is CASSETGTGQYF. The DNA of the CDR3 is TGTGCCAGCAGTGAAACGGGAACGGGGCAGTACTTC.

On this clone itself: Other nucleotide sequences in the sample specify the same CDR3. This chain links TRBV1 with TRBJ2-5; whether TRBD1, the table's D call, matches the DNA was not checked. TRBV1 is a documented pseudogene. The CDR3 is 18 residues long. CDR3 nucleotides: TGCACCAGCAGCCAAGATCAGATCCGGGACAGGGGGGAAGAGACCCAGTACTTC. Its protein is CTSSQDQIRDRGEETQYF.

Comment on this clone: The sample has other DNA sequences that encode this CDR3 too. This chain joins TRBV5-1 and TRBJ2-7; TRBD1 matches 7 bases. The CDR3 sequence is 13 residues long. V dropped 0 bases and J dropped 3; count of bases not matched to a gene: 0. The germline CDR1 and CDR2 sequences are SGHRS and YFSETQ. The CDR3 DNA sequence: TGCGCCAGCAGCTTGGGGACAGGCTACGAGCAGTACTTC. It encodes CASSLGTGYEQYF.